This record covers a single TCR beta chain. Original methodology: Amplification with reference gene primers provided the estimates of nucleated cell counts. The data were produced by immunoSEQ multiplex PCR, yet TCRdb's version contains in-frame clones alone and is incomplete. V and J calls and clone size are given by that table; D and trimming were obtained from the DNA. The sample holds fewer than 40,000 clones, approximately 90% seen once. The data are from a study of blood T cell repertoires in COVID-19. As for the study in general: Acute and convalescent COVID-19 specimens originated in the United States, Italy and Spain. From T cells, B-cell-depleted T cells, or PBMCs came the material, which was cDNA or gDNA.

The V end lost 7 bases, the J end lost 2 bases, and 9 bases lay between the germline ends. Germline V gene lookup returns CDR1 MNHNY and CDR2 SVGAGI (reference sequence). The CDR3 totals 13 residues. This chain connects TRBV6-6 to TRBJ1-5; D perhaps matches TRBD1 (6 bases). This TCR was recovered from a man aged 65 to 79 with active COVID-19. Input material: peripheral blood. CDR3 amino acids: CASKAGGNQPQHF. The CDR3 coding sequence is TGTGCCAGCAAGGCAGGGGGCAATCAGCCCCAGCATTTT.